The 10 T cell receptor beta chains given below trace back to one sample, sequenced in a study of cytomegalovirus exposure and HLA in healthy donors. Vbeta (60) and Jbeta (13) primers were used in the PCR. This table comes from immunoSEQ multiplex PCR, and its TCRdb copy is limited to in-frame clones, with some not included. This sample's table has tens of thousands of clones. The sequenced sample consisted of PBMCs. These receptor sequences come from a man between 18 and 29 years old in good health and CMV-seropositive.

The chain couples TRBV15 to TRBJ2-1, with 8 bases fitting TRBD2. The CDR3 totals 15 residues. Looked up from germline, CDR1 is LNHNV and CDR2 is YYDKDF (reference sequence). V was clipped by 0 bases and J by 3 bases; unmatched bases: 1. CDR3 residues: CATSRERGDYNEQFF. CDR3 coding DNA: TGTGCCACCAGCAGAGAGCGGGGGGACTACAATGAGCAGTTCTTC.

V is TRBV10-2 and J is TRBJ1-2, with D tentatively TRBD1 (5 bases). The CDR3 is 15 amino acids. The V end was cut by 4 bases, the J end by 0 bases, with 12 bases between. Germline V gene data show CDR1 as WSHSY and CDR2 as SAAADI. The DNA for the CDR3 is TGCGCCAGCAGTGTTCGACAGCCCGCTAACTATGGCTACACCTTC. Translating gives CASSVRQPANYGYTF.

The chain links TRBV7-3 to TRBJ1-1; D perhaps matches TRBD1 (6 bases). The CDR3 consists of 13 residues. V was pared by 4 bases and J by 4 bases, with 10 bases between. In germline, CDR1 is SGHTA, CDR2 FQGTGA. The DNA of the CDR3 is TGTGCCAGCAGCTCTACAGGGCCCACTGAAGCTTTCTTT. This codes for CASSSTGPTEAFF.

The chain links TRBV27 to TRBJ2-7; TRBD2 is a possible D gene (6 bases). Germline CDR1 MNHEY, CDR2 SMNVEV (reference sequence). Trimming took 2 bases from V and 5 from J, leaving 16 bases between them. The CDR3 length is 15 residues. The CDR3 here is CASSLGRRAVHEQYF. The CDR3 DNA is TGTGCCAGCAGTTTAGGGAGGAGGGCAGTTCACGAGCAGTACTTC.

The chain links TRBV6-1 to TRBJ2-2; D remains unclear. Trimming took 3 bases from V and 7 from J, leaving 12 bases between them. The germline CDR1 and CDR2 sequences are MNHNS and SASEGT. This CDR3 region has 14 residues. The CDR3 DNA sequence: TGTGCCAGCAGTGAGGGCTCCAGAAGCGGGGAGCTGTTTTTT. It translates to CASSEGSRSGELFF.

This chain joins TRBV9 and TRBJ2-7; maybe TRBD2 (5 bases). The V end was cut by 0 bases, the J end by 3 bases, with 7 bases between. The CDR3 is 13 residues long. Germline V gene data show CDR1 as SGDLS and CDR2 as YYNGEE. The CDR3: CASSVGGNYEQYF. In nucleotides, the CDR3 is TGTGCCAGCAGCGTAGGAGGGAACTACGAGCAGTACTTC.

This chain uses TRBV6-1 with TRBJ2-4; D is perhaps TRBD1 (5 bases). Trimming cost V 2 bases and J 10 bases, with 18 bases left between them. CDR3 size: 15 residues. Germline CDR1 is MNHNS and CDR2 is SASEGT. CDR3: CASSESWTIREIQYF. CDR3 coding DNA: TGTGCCAGCAGTGAATCCTGGACGATCAGGGAAATTCAGTACTTC.

The V call is TRBV27, the J call TRBJ2-1, with TRBD2 matching over 7 bases. Germline lookup yields CDR1 MNHEY and CDR2 SMNVEV (reference sequence). CDR3 length equals 13 residues. The ends lost 7 bases at V and 8 bases at J; junction bases unmatched: 8. The CDR3, as DNA: TGTGCCAGCAAACTAGCGCACATCGATGAGCAGTTCTTC. Amino acids: CASKLAHIDEQFF.

This chain connects TRBV11-2 to TRBJ2-1; 14 bases are shared with TRBD2. Germline V gives CDR1 SGHAT, CDR2 FQNNGV. This CDR3 is 18 amino acids long. With 2 bases clipped from V and 6 bases from J, the junction kept 9 bases outside the gene matches. This CDR3 is CASSLWTSGRKGLNEQFF. For the CDR3, the DNA is TGTGCCAGCAGCTTATGGACTAGCGGGAGGAAGGGGCTCAATGAGCAGTTCTTC.

The rearrangement links TRBV18 to TRBJ2-3; 11 bases are a match to TRBD2. V shed 5 bases, J shed 5 bases, and the junction held 9 bases outside the gene matches. Per germline, CDR1 KGHSH and CDR2 LQKENI. CDR3 length equals 16 residues. CDR3 DNA: TGTGCCAGCTCAGCATATAGCGGGAGGGCCCAAGATACGCAGTATTTT. Translating gives CASSAYSGRAQDTQYF.